This T cell receptor (beta chain) was recorded in a study of CD8 T cells in Susac syndrome. Study-wide results and limits: That the number of individuals in its TCR sequencing and HLA analysis was relatively small was acknowledged by the study. Within Susac syndrome CD4+ T cell repertoires, clonal expansion was not evident.

With random hexamers, 0.5 to 1 ug RNA was reverse transcribed. Coverage of TCR beta CDR3 amplification by immunoSEQ multiplex PCR extended to 54 Vbeta and 13 Jbeta. TCRdb re-called the immunoSEQ multiplex PCR reads through MiXCR, storing one row per CDR3 protein. The sample contains over 130,000 distinct CDR3 sequences, over 90% of which appear only once. In regard to this clonotype: Its target is not known.

This CDR3 is built from 15 residues. With 8 bases removed from V and 8 bases from J, the gap between germline ends came to 24 bases. Germline V gene data show CDR1 as SNHLY and CDR2 as FYNNEI. FACS was used to enrich TEMRA cells, whereas the CD8+ and CD4+ T cells were obtained by negative isolation. This sequence joins TRBV2 and TRBJ1-2; tentative D call: TRBD1 (5 bases). Material: CD4+ T cells from PBMCs. This TCR derives from a human donor with Susac syndrome. This chain's CDR3 is CASVHESGGSQGYTF. The CDR3 bases are TGTGCCAGCGTCCACGAAAGCGGGGGGTCTCAGGGCTACACCTTC. The whole variable domain, remainder taken from reference TRBV2 and TRBJ1-2, is EPEVTQTPSHQVTQMGQEVILRCVPISNHLYFYWYRQILGQKVEFLVSFYNNEISEKSEIFDDQFSVERPDGSNFTLKIRSTKLEDSAMYFCASVHESGGSQGYTFGSGTRLTVV.